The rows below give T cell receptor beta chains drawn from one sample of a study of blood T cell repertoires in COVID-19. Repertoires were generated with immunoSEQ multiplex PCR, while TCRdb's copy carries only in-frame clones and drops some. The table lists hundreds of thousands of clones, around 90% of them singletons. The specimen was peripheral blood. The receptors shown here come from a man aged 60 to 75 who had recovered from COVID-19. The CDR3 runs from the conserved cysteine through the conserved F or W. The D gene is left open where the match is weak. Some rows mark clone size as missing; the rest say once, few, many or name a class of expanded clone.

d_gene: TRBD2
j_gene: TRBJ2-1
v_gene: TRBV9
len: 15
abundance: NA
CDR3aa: CASSVGLAVSNEQFF
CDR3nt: TGTGCCAGCAGCGTAGGACTAGCGGTTAGCAATGAGCAGTTCTTC

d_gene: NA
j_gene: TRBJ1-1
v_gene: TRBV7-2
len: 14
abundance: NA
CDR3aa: CASSLRGDNTEAFF
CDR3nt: TGTGCCAGCAGCTTAAGGGGCGACAACACTGAAGCTTTCTTT

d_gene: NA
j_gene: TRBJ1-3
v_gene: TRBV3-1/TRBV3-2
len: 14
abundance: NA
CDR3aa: CASSPFSPGNTIYF
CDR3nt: TGTGCCAGCAGCCCTTTTTCCCCTGGAAACACCATATATTTT

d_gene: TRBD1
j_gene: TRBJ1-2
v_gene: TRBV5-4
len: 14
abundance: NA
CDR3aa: CASSLDRGNYGYTF
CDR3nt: TGTGCCAGCAGTCTGGACAGGGGTAACTATGGCTACACCTTC

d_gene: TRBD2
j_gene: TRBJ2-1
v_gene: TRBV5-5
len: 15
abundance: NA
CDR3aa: CASSPRLAGGNEQFF
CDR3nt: TGTGCCAGCAGCCCAAGACTAGCGGGAGGCAATGAGCAGTTCTTC

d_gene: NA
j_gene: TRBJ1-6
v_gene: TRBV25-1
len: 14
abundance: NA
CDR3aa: CASSDWRSNSPLHF
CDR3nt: TGTGCCAGCAGTGATTGGAGGAGCAATTCACCCCTCCACTTT

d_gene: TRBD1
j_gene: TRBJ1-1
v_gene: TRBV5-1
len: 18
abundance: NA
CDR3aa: CASSLARGAGRVDTEAFF
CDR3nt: TGCGCCAGCAGCTTGGCCAGGGGGGCCGGGCGGGTGGACACTGAAGCTTTCTTT

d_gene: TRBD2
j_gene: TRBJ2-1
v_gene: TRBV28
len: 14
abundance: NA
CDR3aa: CASRTVGGGNEQFF
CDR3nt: TGTGCCAGCAGGACCGTTGGCGGGGGCAATGAGCAGTTCTTC

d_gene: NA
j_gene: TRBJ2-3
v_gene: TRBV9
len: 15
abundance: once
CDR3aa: CASSVATTSTDTQYF
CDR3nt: TGTGCCAGCAGCGTGGCGACTACCTCCACAGATACGCAGTATTTT

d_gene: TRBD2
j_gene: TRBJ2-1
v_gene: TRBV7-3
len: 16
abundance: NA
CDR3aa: CASSLTGTSGWNEQFF
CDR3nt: TGTGCCAGCAGCTTAACCGGGACTAGCGGGTGGAATGAGCAGTTCTTC

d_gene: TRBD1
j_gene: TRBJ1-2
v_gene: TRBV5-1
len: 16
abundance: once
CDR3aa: CASSFGQGDRIYGYTF
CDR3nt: TGCGCCAGCAGCTTTGGACAGGGGGATCGAATCTATGGCTACACCTTC

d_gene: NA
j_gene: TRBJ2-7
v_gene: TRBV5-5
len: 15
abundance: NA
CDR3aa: CASSLSGTLLYEQYF
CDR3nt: TGTGCCAGCAGCTTATCGGGGACACTACTCTACGAGCAGTACTTC

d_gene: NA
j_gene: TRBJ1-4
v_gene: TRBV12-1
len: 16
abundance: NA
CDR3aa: CASSFGQIPTNEKLFF
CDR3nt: TGTGCCAGCAGCTTTGGACAGATACCAACTAATGAAAAACTGTTTTTT

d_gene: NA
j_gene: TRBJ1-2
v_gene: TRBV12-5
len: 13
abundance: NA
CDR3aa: CASGLLEGQGYTF
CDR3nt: TGTGCTAGTGGCCTCCTGGAGGGCCAGGGCTACACCTTC

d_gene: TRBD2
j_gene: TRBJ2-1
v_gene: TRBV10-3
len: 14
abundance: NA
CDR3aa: CAISASGIVNEQFF
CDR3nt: TGTGCCATCTCGGCTAGCGGTATTGTCAATGAGCAGTTCTTC

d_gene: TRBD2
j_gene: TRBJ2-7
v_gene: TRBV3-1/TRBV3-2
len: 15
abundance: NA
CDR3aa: CASSPRAGPVREQYF
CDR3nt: TGTGCCAGCAGCCCCAGAGCGGGGCCGGTAAGGGAGCAGTACTTC

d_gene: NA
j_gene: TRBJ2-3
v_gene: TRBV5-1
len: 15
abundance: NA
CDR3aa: CASATQTPSTDTQYF
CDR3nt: TGCGCCAGCGCGACACAAACCCCCAGCACAGATACGCAGTATTTT

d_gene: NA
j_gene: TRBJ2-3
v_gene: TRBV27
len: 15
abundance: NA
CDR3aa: CASSPIGRPTDTQYF
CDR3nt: TGTGCCAGCAGTCCTATTGGGCGTCCAACAGATACGCAGTATTTT

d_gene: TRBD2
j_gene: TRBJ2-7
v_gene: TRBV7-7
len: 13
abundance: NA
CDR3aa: CASSRTGTSEQYF
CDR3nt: TGTGCTAGCAGTCGTACCGGGACTAGTGAGCAGTACTTC

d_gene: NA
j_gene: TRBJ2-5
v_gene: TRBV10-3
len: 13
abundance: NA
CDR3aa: CAISDHSQETQYF
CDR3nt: TGTGCCATCAGTGATCACAGTCAAGAGACCCAGTACTTC

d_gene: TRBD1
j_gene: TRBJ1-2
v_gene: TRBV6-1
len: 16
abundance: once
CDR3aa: CASSDRDRGLYYGYTF
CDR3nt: TGTGCCAGCAGTGATCGTGACAGGGGGCTATACTATGGCTACACCTTC

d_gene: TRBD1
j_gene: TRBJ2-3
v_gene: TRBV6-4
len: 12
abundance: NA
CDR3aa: CASSDIGGEQYF
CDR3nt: TGTGCCAGCAGTGACATAGGGGGCGAACAGTATTTT

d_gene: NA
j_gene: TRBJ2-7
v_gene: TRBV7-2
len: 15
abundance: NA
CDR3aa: CASSLPAGASYEQYF
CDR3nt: TGTGCCAGCAGCTTACCGGCAGGGGCCTCCTACGAGCAGTACTTC

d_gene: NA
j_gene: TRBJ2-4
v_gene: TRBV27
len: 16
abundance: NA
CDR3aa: CARLPGRGLAKNIQYF
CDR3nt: TGTGCCCGCCTCCCAGGACGAGGGCTAGCCAAAAACATTCAGTACTTC

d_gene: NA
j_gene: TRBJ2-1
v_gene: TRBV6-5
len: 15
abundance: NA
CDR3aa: CASSYGGLFSDEQFF
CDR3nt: TGTGCCAGCAGTTATGGAGGGCTTTTTTCCGATGAGCAGTTCTTC

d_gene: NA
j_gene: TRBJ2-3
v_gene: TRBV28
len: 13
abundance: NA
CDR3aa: CASSPPGLDTQYF
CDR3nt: TGTGCCAGCAGTCCCCCAGGGTTAGATACGCAGTATTTT